This TCR beta chain is drawn from a study of blood T cells in healthy people across ages (dated by TCRdb to the mid-2010s). Turning to the overall study: In model experiments, roughly one uniquely barcoded TCR beta cDNA molecule per two T cells was captured by template switching. To track age-related changes in TCR beta repertoire diversity, the study relied on deep sequencing normalized with unique cDNA molecular identifiers. Donors were grouped into four age groups: young (average 16 years), middle-aged (roughly 40), aged (around 60) and long-lived (over 80). Two additional independent replicas of 1 million unique cDNA reads from the same blood draw were analyzed for two donors (one aged 18 to 30 and one aged 80 or older).

The roughly 42 donors, aged 6 to 90 years, were systemically healthy Caucasian individuals from Russia. Each donor gave 8 to 10 milliliters of peripheral blood, collected into EDTA-treated Vacutainer tubes. Ficoll-Paque density-gradient centrifugation was used to isolate PBMCs, with at least 6 million obtained per sample. Trizol reagent was used to extract total RNA from the PBMCs, yielding at least 6 micrograms per sample. Naive CD45RAhigh/CD27high T cell percentages were measured by flow cytometry on a PBMC aliquot from every donor. The CDR3 numbers 14 residues from cysteine through phenylalanine. The read is trimmed to its CDR3 DNA, 42 bases read in frame from base 1. CDR1 and CDR2 (SQVTM, ANQGSEA) derive from the germline V gene. V is cut by 7 bases and J by 0 bases, and the space between the germline ends is 12 bases. Turning to this clonotype: Its specific antigen is unknown. Within one base of it there is no much larger clone, and no base qualities were kept.

The library was produced with 5' RACE. The reads were generated on an Illumina HiSeq 2500. A second PCR of roughly 6 to 12 cycles was run with a J-beta primer mix and a sample-barcoded 5' primer. Each TCR beta cDNA molecule received a unique molecular identifier from a template-switch 5' adaptor carrying 12 random nucleotides. Each sample yielded at least 2.5 million CDR3-containing paired-end reads. First-strand cDNA synthesis was performed from all RNA using the Mint cDNA synthesis kit, with priming by a TRBC-specific oligonucleotide. All cDNA was treated with uracil-DNA glycosylase and then went through a first 18-cycle PCR with the universal primers M1SS and BC2_uni_R. In the authors' own workflow: Each sample was normalized by randomly selecting 1 million high-quality reads, each carrying a distinct molecular identifier. Instead of being binned into consensus sequences, reads with shared molecular identifiers were discarded. MiTCR, with a Q25 quality threshold and the strictest error-elimination algorithm, was used for CDR3 identification, clonotype clustering and error correction. Lower-bound total TCR beta diversity was estimated with a nonparametric unseen species model using Euler transformation. TCRdb itself trimmed the public reads at Q25 with fastp, ran MiXCR and retained productive beta chains. Under each unique CDR3 protein, matching rows form one entry showing the most common genes and DNA. V and J calls and clone size were set by TCRdb, not the authors. The sample table records about 760,000 distinct CDR3 sequences; 20% to 30% of these occur just once. More than 8% of the sample is in the top ten clones.

The study at large found these results: The CMV infection status of donors was not known, potentially confounding age-related changes in expanded clonotypes. Compared with the aged group, more naive CD4+ T cells, fewer expanded clones and increased TCR diversity were shown by the long-lived group, suggesting age selection. A strong correlation was found between observed TCR beta diversity and the percentage of naive T cells measured by flow cytometry. Since profiling was done on bulk unsorted PBMCs, naive and antigen-experienced compartments could not be conclusively compared. Observed TCR beta diversity per million T cells fell roughly linearly with age, and a significant reduction was already apparent by age approximately 40. Estimates of total diversity based on one million sequenced T cells were considered lower bounds and underestimates.

The data were also submitted as part of a second study, on T cells of mothers and their children. Reported in the second study: The donors were nine systemically healthy Caucasian individuals, made up of three mothers and their six children. cDNA synthesis used all of the extracted RNA, with about 1.5 ug of RNA in each 15 ul reaction. In the second PCR, the M1S primer added sample barcodes and 2-4 random nucleotides. Over 10 million TCR beta CDR3 reads came from each mother, compared with some 3 million reads from each child. In both related and unrelated pairs, thymic selection shapes the output of TCR recombination in a similar way, with inherited differences having only a minor effect. Normalized repertoire overlap was always slightly but never significantly higher in related than unrelated mother-child pairs. With a sensitivity of 90 to 100 clones per million clonotypes, no persistent microchimeric T cell clones were detected. In the study, deep NGS was used to compare the TCR beta repertoires of mothers and children, and features distinguishing related mother-child pairs from unrelated individuals were sought. On average, the children were roughly 12 +/- 4 years old, while the mothers were about 37 +/- 4 years old. Libraries were sequenced on Illumina HiSeq 2000 with 100+100 nt paired-end reads after adapter ligation with NEBNext reagents. To prevent cross-contamination, the mother and child libraries were prepared a month apart and were sequenced in separate runs. Each donor had between about 450,000 and 2,300,000 distinct TCR beta clonotypes identified. Naive TCR beta clonotypes were estimated from low-frequency clonotypes matched to each donor's FACS-determined naive share, without sorting.

Sequenced input: blood. The rearranged chain carries TRBV29-1 and TRBJ2-2; perhaps TRBD1 is the D gene, with 6 bases matching. The origin of this receptor is a boy under 18 in good health. The CDR3 amino acid sequence is: CSAAGVANTGELFF. The DNA is TGCAGCGCAGCAGGGGTAGCGAACACCGGGGAGCTGTTTTTT.